This T cell receptor (beta chain) is drawn from a study of Ad26.COV2.S vaccination and SARS-CoV-2 variants. This clone was observed a single time. With 2 bases removed from V and 4 bases from J, the gap between germline ends came to 16 bases. Germline lookup yields CDR1 SGHDT and CDR2 YYEEEE. This CDR3 contains 15 residues. TCRdb's copy holds only in-frame clones and misses some; the assay was immunoSEQ multiplex PCR. Of about 400,000 clones listed, around 89% are singletons. Documented treatment: 15 to 20 received Ad26.COV2.S at low or high dose, single or two shots; about 5 received placebo; per-sample allocation not given. Repertoires come from day 63 after the first vaccine or placebo injection. As its vector, the vaccine had Ad26, which expressed Wuhan-strain SARS-CoV-2 spike.

The starting material was peripheral blood, obtained in a trial of Ad26.COV2.S vaccine versus placebo. The chain employs TRBV5-6 and TRBJ2-7; TRBD1 or TRBD2 may be the D gene (6 bases each). This receptor was identified in a person aged 18-60 years who received the Ad26.COV2.S COVID-19 vaccine or a placebo. CDR3 bases: TGTGCCAGCAGCTTCCTCGGGGGCGCGTCGTACGAGCAGTACTTC. It translates to CASSFLGGASYEQYF. Variable domain in full (rest from reference TRBV5-6 and TRBJ2-7): DAGVTQSPTHLIKTRGQQVTLRCSPKSGHDTVSWYQQALGQGPQFIFQYYEEEERQRGNFPDRFSGHQFPNYSSELNVNALLLGDSALYLCASSFLGGASYEQYFGPGTRLTVT.